This T cell receptor (beta chain) was sequenced during a study of cytomegalovirus exposure and HLA in healthy donors. On the study more broadly: A previous analysis identified fewer than 130 million unique TCR beta sequences derived from roughly 180 million T cells. Findings and caveats of the study: Segments of the TCR beta V type were, in most cases, productive about 87% or about 30% of the time in an earlier analysis. Presence/absence analyses assumed roughly uniform sequencing depth across donors, which may not hold.

Use of 60 Vbeta and 13 Jbeta primers characterized the PCR. The table came from immunoSEQ multiplex PCR; TCRdb's copy has only in-frame clones and leaves some out. The table includes under 150,000 clones, around 80% detected once. In the case of this clone: Its specificity is unknown.

This CDR3 is built from 14 residues. The germline gives CDR1 MGHRA, CDR2 YSYEKL. V lost 7 bases, J lost 3 bases, and 16 bases lay in between. Sample: PBMCs. This chain links TRBV4-1 with TRBJ2-7, with D unclear. This TCR was recovered from a boy aged 2 to 10 in good health and CMV-seronegative. The CDR3 region is CASTREMGDYEQYV. The CDR3 nucleotides are TGCGCCAGCACCCGTGAGATGGGTGACTACGAGCAGTACGTC.